This passage covers 5 T cell receptor beta chains from one sample sequenced in a study of OX40 agonist ivuxolimab in advanced cancers. The assay was immunoSEQ multiplex PCR, and TCRdb's table has in-frame clones only and misses some. This table has about 80,000 clones, approximately 84% appearing once. Sequencing was performed on CD4+ or CD8+ T cells sorted from blood, taken in a trial of the OX40 agonist ivuxolimab. These receptors were obtained from an adult with an advanced solid tumor such as melanoma, head and neck, liver or kidney cancer.

V gene TRBV4-1 combines with J gene TRBJ2-5; 7 nucleotides match TRBD1. J lost 1 base, V lost 1 base, and 6 bases had no gene match. Looked up from germline, CDR1 is MGHRA and CDR2 is YSYEKL. The CDR3 is 16 residues long. The CDR3 DNA sequence: TGCGCCAGCAGCCAAGGGGACGGGGACAGCCAAGAGACCCAGTACTTC. This encodes CASSQGDGDSQETQYF.

J is TRBJ1-5 and V is TRBV28, with D maybe TRBD1 (6 bases). V was trimmed by 6 bases and J by 2 bases, leaving 11 bases between them. Germline values: CDR1 MDHEN, CDR2 SYDVKM. The CDR3 runs to 14 residues. In DNA form, the CDR3 reads TGTGCCAGCAGCAGGGGAGAACGCAATCAGCCCCAGCATTTT. This encodes CASSRGERNQPQHF.

The CDR3 protein is CASSFGQDYSYEQYF. As DNA, the CDR3 is TGTGCCAGCAGCTTCGGTCAGGACTACTCCTACGAGCAGTACTTC. The rearrangement links TRBV7-2 to TRBJ2-7; TRBD2 is a possible D gene (6 bases). CDR1 and CDR2 (germline): SGHTA, FQGNSA. The germline V and J ends were trimmed by 3 bases and 0 bases, with 12 bases remaining between them. The CDR3 is made up of 15 amino acids.

This clone was seen once. This chain links TRBV5-1 with TRBJ2-1; D gene ambiguous. There are 15 residues in the CDR3. The germline V gene has CDR1 SGHRS and CDR2 YFSETQ. V lost 0 bases and J 1 base, leaving 8 bases between the germline ends. The CDR3 loop is CASSLVGSSYNEQFF. The CDR3 DNA reads TGCGCCAGCAGCTTGGTCGGCAGTTCCTACAATGAGCAGTTCTTC.

V gene TRBV7-9 combines with J gene TRBJ2-3; maybe TRBD1 (5 bases). CDR1 is SEHNR, CDR2 FQNEAQ, per germline (reference sequence). This CDR3 has 15 residues. Deletions cut 0 bases from V and 6 bases from J, with 13 bases between. Written as DNA, the CDR3 is TGTGCCAGCAGCTTAGCGGCAGGGCCCCGGGATACGCAGTATTTT. Protein sequence: CASSLAAGPRDTQYF.